These T cell receptor beta chains were read from a single sample in a study of T cell changes during pregnancy in multiple sclerosis. Measured with immunoSEQ multiplex PCR; TCRdb has only the in-frame clones, and not every one. The sample has 58,000 or so clones, less than 95% seen once. Sequencing was performed on peripheral blood, taken in the first trimester of pregnancy. These receptors originate from a female donor in good health, enrolled as a control in a pregnancy study. The CDR3 runs from the conserved cysteine through the conserved F or W. The order of the fields is clone size, J gene, V gene, D gene, CDR3 DNA, CDR3 protein. D genes are given only for firm matches. Clone size is not always given. Where it is, it says once, few, many or a class for expanded clones.

-	TRBJ1-2	TRBV27	-	TGTGCCAGCGGGGGGGTCTATGGCTACACCTTC	CASGGVYGYTF
-	TRBJ2-3	TRBV27	-	TGTGCCAGCAGTCCCCTCTTGGCTGATACGCAGTATTTT	CASSPLLADTQYF
-	TRBJ2-5	TRBV18	-	TGTGCCAGCTCACCGACAGAAGAGACCCAGTACTTC	CASSPTEETQYF
-	TRBJ2-1	TRBV18	TRBD2	TGTGCCAGCCCCCCATTAACTAGCGCCCCAGTCTTC	CASPPLTSAPVF
-	TRBJ2-7	TRBV6-5	-	TGTGCCAGCAGCCCCAGGGTCCCGTCCTACGAGCAGTACTTC	CASSPRVPSYEQYF
-	TRBJ1-2	TRBV28	TRBD1	TGTGCCAGCAGGGGACACAGGGGGCCCAACTATGGCTACACCTTC	CASRGHRGPNYGYTF
-	TRBJ2-3	TRBV7-2	-	TGTGCCAGCAGGCGCACGAATACGCAGTATTTT	CASRRTNTQYF
-	TRBJ2-1	TRBV12-5	TRBD2	TGTGCTAGTGGTCAGGGACTAGCGGGAGCTTTGGATGAGCAGTTCTTC	CASGQGLAGALDEQFF
once	TRBJ1-2	TRBV9	TRBD1	TGTGCCAGCAGCCCGACAACAGGGGGCGCGGGTGGCTACACCTTC	CASSPTTGGAGGYTF
-	TRBJ1-1	TRBV7-2	TRBD1	TGTGCCAGCAGCACCGGGACAGGGGGCAGAACTGAAGCTTTCTTT	CASSTGTGGRTEAFF
-	TRBJ1-4	TRBV10-3	-	TGTGCCTCAGGACAGACCCCCCGTACTGAAAAACTGTTTTTT	CASGQTPRTEKLFF
-	TRBJ2-7	TRBV4-1	TRBD1	TGCGCCAGCAGCCAACCGGGACAGGGGGACTACGAGCAGTACTTC	CASSQPGQGDYEQYF
-	TRBJ2-1	TRBV9	TRBD2	TGTGCCAGCAGCGCCTGGACTAGCGGGACCGGTGAGCAGTTCTTC	CASSAWTSGTGEQFF
-	TRBJ1-2	TRBV6-6	TRBD1	TGTGCCAGCAGCCGACGAGAATCCGGGACAGGCCATGCCTACACCTTC	CASSRRESGTGHAYTF
-	TRBJ1-2	TRBV5-1	TRBD1	TGCGCCAGCAGCTCCCGGGACAGTTCTCCAGGCTACACCTTC	CASSSRDSSPGYTF
-	TRBJ1-1	TRBV7-3	TRBD1	TGTGCCAGCAGTTCCTCAGGGGGGAACACTGAAGCTTTCTTT	CASSSSGGNTEAFF
-	TRBJ2-2	TRBV9	-	TGTGCCAGCAGCGTCCCAGGGTCCAGCGGGGAGCTGTTTTTT	CASSVPGSSGELFF
few	TRBJ1-1	TRBV29-1	TRBD1	TGCAGCGCCGGGACAGGGGGAAACACTGAAGCTTTCTTT	CSAGTGGNTEAFF
-	TRBJ2-7	TRBV5-4	TRBD1	TGTGCCAGCAGCTTGGGAATGGGACAGGCGTCCTACGAGCAGTACTTC	CASSLGMGQASYEQYF
-	TRBJ2-2	TRBV6-5	TRBD1	TGTGCCAGCAGTCGACAGGGGGCGCGGACCGGGGAGCTGTTTTTT	CASSRQGARTGELFF
-	TRBJ2-7	TRBV7-8	TRBD2	TGTGCCAGCACCACAAGGGAGGGCAGGGACTACGAGCAGTACTTC	CASTTREGRDYEQYF
-	TRBJ1-2	TRBV30	-	TGTGCCTGGAGCTTCACAAACTATGGCTACACCTTC	CAWSFTNYGYTF
-	TRBJ1-1	TRBV11-2	-	TGTGCCAGCAGCTTAGGGCAGCGGGGGACTGAAGCTTTCTTT	CASSLGQRGTEAFF
-	TRBJ1-1	TRBV5-1	-	TGCGCCAGCGCTCCGAGGCAGGGTGTCACTGAAGCTTTCTTT	CASAPRQGVTEAFF
-	TRBJ1-6	TRBV2	-	TGTGCCAGCAGTGAGAGAGGAGGTTATTCACCCCTCCACTTT	CASSERGGYSPLHF
-	TRBJ1-4	TRBV6-5	TRBD1	TGTGCCAGCAGAAAGACAGGGGGCAGGGAAAAACTGTTTTTT	CASRKTGGREKLFF
-	TRBJ1-5	TRBV18	-	TGTGCCAGCTCACCTACTAGTGATCAGCCCCAGCATTTT	CASSPTSDQPQHF
few	TRBJ1-2	TRBV15	-	TGTGCCACCAGCAGAGAGTTAAGCGGACGGTGGGGCTACACCTTC	CATSRELSGRWGYTF
-	TRBJ2-7	TRBV11-2	-	TGTGCCAGCAGCCCCGCGGCAGGGAGGACCTACGAGCAGTACTTC	CASSPAAGRTYEQYF
-	TRBJ2-1	TRBV12-5	TRBD1	TGTGCTAGTGCCCTCTCCCGGGACAGGGAGCAGTTCTTC	CASALSRDREQFF
-	TRBJ2-5	TRBV19	-	TGTGCCAGTAGTACCGGGACTCCCCAAGAGACCCAGTACTTC	CASSTGTPQETQYF
-	TRBJ2-1	TRBV9	-	TGTGCCAGCAGCGTAGATACTCCGGAGACAGTACTATTCGAGCAGTTCTTC	CASSVDTPETVLFEQFF
once	TRBJ2-6	TRBV7-2	-	TGTGCCAGCAGCTCCGACAGCTCTGGGGCCAACGTCCTGACTTTC	CASSSDSSGANVLTF